Listed below are T cell receptor beta chains from one sample, sequenced in a study of blood T cell repertoires in COVID-19. The table came from immunoSEQ multiplex PCR; TCRdb's copy has only in-frame clones and leaves some out. The data contain 300,000 to 400,000 clones, roughly 86% of them singletons. The sequenced sample consisted of peripheral blood. Every receptor here comes from a man aged 25 to 40 with COVID-19, enrolled during active disease. Both conserved end residues are part of each CDR3. The D gene is left open where the match is weak. Part of the rows lack a size; the others show once, few, many or a class for expanded clones.

j_gene: TRBJ1-4
abundance: .
v_gene: TRBV9
d_gene: .
CDR3nt: TGTGCCAGCAGCCAACGACCGGCGGGAGAAAAACTGTTTTTT
CDR3aa: CASSQRPAGEKLFF

j_gene: TRBJ1-5
abundance: .
v_gene: TRBV18
d_gene: TRBD1
CDR3nt: TGTGCCAGCTCACTCCTACAGGGGGAAGGCAATCAGCCCCAGCATTTT
CDR3aa: CASSLLQGEGNQPQHF

j_gene: TRBJ2-5
abundance: .
v_gene: TRBV10-3
d_gene: TRBD2
CDR3nt: TGTGCCATCAGTGAGCGACTAGCGGGGGGGTTCCAAGAGACCCAGTACTTC
CDR3aa: CAISERLAGGFQETQYF

j_gene: TRBJ1-2
abundance: .
v_gene: TRBV2
d_gene: .
CDR3nt: TGTGCCAGCAGTGGTGGTCGGGGTGTGATATATGGCTACACCTTC
CDR3aa: CASSGGRGVIYGYTF

j_gene: TRBJ2-3
abundance: .
v_gene: TRBV6-5
d_gene: TRBD2
CDR3nt: TGTGCCAGCAGTTTAAACGGGGGGGCCTCGGATACGCAGTATTTT
CDR3aa: CASSLNGGASDTQYF

j_gene: TRBJ2-1
abundance: .
v_gene: TRBV7-2
d_gene: .
CDR3nt: TGTGCCAGCAGCCATACAGGGACCGGGAAACATGAGCAGTTCTTC
CDR3aa: CASSHTGTGKHEQFF

j_gene: TRBJ2-2
abundance: .
v_gene: TRBV18
d_gene: .
CDR3nt: TGTGCCAGCTCACCACTCTCGGGGGGCAACACCGGGGAGCTGTTTTTT
CDR3aa: CASSPLSGGNTGELFF

j_gene: TRBJ2-7
abundance: few
v_gene: TRBV19
d_gene: .
CDR3nt: TGTGCCAGTAGTAGTCAGGGCTTCCACGAGCAGTACTTC
CDR3aa: CASSSQGFHEQYF

j_gene: TRBJ1-3
abundance: .
v_gene: TRBV4-1
d_gene: .
CDR3nt: TGCGCCAGCAGCCAAGAAAGAGGAGGGCACTCTGGAAACACCATATATTTT
CDR3aa: CASSQERGGHSGNTIYF

j_gene: TRBJ2-1
abundance: .
v_gene: TRBV11-3
d_gene: .
CDR3nt: TGTGCCAGCAGCATCGAGGGTCTCTCCTACAATGAGCAGTTCTTC
CDR3aa: CASSIEGLSYNEQFF

j_gene: TRBJ1-6
abundance: few
v_gene: TRBV4-1
d_gene: .
CDR3nt: TGCGCCAGCAGCTCGTGGGAGAATAATTCACCCCTCCACTTT
CDR3aa: CASSSWENNSPLHF

j_gene: TRBJ2-7
abundance: .
v_gene: TRBV12-3/TRBV12-4
d_gene: .
CDR3nt: TGTGCCAGCAGTTTGGGCTTCTGGGAGCAGTACTTC
CDR3aa: CASSLGFWEQYF

j_gene: TRBJ1-1
abundance: once
v_gene: TRBV5-1
d_gene: TRBD1
CDR3nt: TGCGCCAGCAGCTTGCTGACAGGGGGGACTGAAGCTTTCTTT
CDR3aa: CASSLLTGGTEAFF

j_gene: TRBJ1-5
abundance: .
v_gene: TRBV30
d_gene: TRBD1
CDR3nt: TGTGCCTGGAGTGCGGGACAGGGTGGAAATCAGCCCCAGCATTTT
CDR3aa: CAWSAGQGGNQPQHF

j_gene: TRBJ2-5
abundance: .
v_gene: TRBV7-2
d_gene: TRBD1
CDR3nt: TGTGCCAGCAGCCCCTACTCCGGGACAGCCCTAGTAACCCAGTACTTC
CDR3aa: CASSPYSGTALVTQYF

j_gene: TRBJ2-3
abundance: .
v_gene: TRBV7-3
d_gene: .
CDR3nt: TGTGCCAGCAGCTTGCGGGGGCCGACGGGAGATACGCAGTATTTT
CDR3aa: CASSLRGPTGDTQYF

j_gene: TRBJ2-3
abundance: .
v_gene: TRBV7-2
d_gene: .
CDR3nt: TGTGCCAGCAGCTTAAGGGAGGTTACGGATACGCAGTATTTT
CDR3aa: CASSLREVTDTQYF

j_gene: TRBJ1-4
abundance: .
v_gene: TRBV5-1
d_gene: .
CDR3nt: TGCGCCAGCAGCAGCGGGGTTTTAGGGACTAATGAAAAACTGTTTTTT
CDR3aa: CASSSGVLGTNEKLFF

j_gene: TRBJ2-7
abundance: .
v_gene: TRBV2
d_gene: .
CDR3nt: TGTGCCAGCAGAGAGGATTTGTCCTCCTACGAGCAGTACTTC
CDR3aa: CASREDLSSYEQYF